These 7 T cell receptor beta chains came from one sample sequenced in a study of blood T cell repertoires in COVID-19. The method was immunoSEQ multiplex PCR; TCRdb's version includes in-frame clones alone and lacks a portion of them. The sample includes about 280,000 clones, around 90% of them seen just once. The specimen was PBMCs or T cells enriched from blood (not recorded which). These receptors were obtained from a woman aged 55 to 70 in a cohort exposed to, infected with or recovered from COVID-19 (not recorded which).

The chain uses TRBV5-6 and TRBJ2-3, with a weak D call TRBD2 (6 bases). Per germline, CDR1 SGHDT and CDR2 YYEEEE. V was pared by 4 bases and J by 2 bases, with 14 bases between. The CDR3 is made up of 15 amino acids. In DNA, the CDR3 is TGTGCCAGCAGCCGCGGGACTCTCCTCACAGATACGCAGTATTTT. As protein: CASSRGTLLTDTQYF.

The chain combines TRBV19 with TRBJ2-6; 7 nucleotides line up with TRBD1. V lost 6 bases, J lost 0 bases, and 5 bases stayed unmatched. CDR1 is LNHDA and CDR2 is SQIVND in the germline V gene (reference sequence). The CDR3 covers 16 residues. The CDR3 loop is CASRQGPVSGANVLTF. The CDR3 bases are TGTGCCAGTAGACAGGGGCCCGTCTCTGGGGCCAACGTCCTGACTTTC.

The gene calls are TRBV6-5 and TRBJ1-2; no clear D. The CDR3 covers 13 residues. V dropped 7 bases and J dropped 2 bases, with 11 bases sitting between them. In germline, CDR1 is MNHEY, CDR2 SVGAGI. This CDR3 reads CASTPAVNYGYTF. CDR3 coding DNA: TGTGCCAGCACTCCGGCGGTGAACTATGGCTACACCTTC.

CDR3 amino acids: CASSPAGTGDGYTF. DNA for the CDR3: TGTGCCAGCAGTCCGGCGGGGACAGGGGATGGCTACACCTTC. J is TRBJ1-2 and V is TRBV28, with TRBD1 matching 10 bases. Germline V CDR1 and CDR2: MDHEN, SYDVKM. The CDR3 contains 14 residues. Unmatched junction bases numbered 6, after V lost 5 bases and J lost 6 bases.

The chain employs TRBV18 and TRBJ2-5, with TRBD1 matching over 7 bases. The germline V gene encodes CDR1 KGHSH and CDR2 LQKENI. V was pared by 4 bases and J by 5 bases, with 4 bases of the junction left unmatched. The CDR3 spans 13 residues. In DNA form, the CDR3 reads TGTGCCAGCTCACGTGCAGGGGGTGAGACCCAGTACTTC. Protein: CASSRAGGETQYF.

The count of this clone is one. This chain connects TRBV5-1 to TRBJ1-2; 9 bases are a match to TRBD1. This CDR3 spans 14 amino acids. Looked up from germline, CDR1 is SGHRS and CDR2 is YFSETQ. Germline trimming cut 4 bases from V and 8 bases from J; bases unmatched to any gene: 9. The DNA of the CDR3 is TGCGCCAGCAGCCCCGACAGGGGGGGCCGGGGCTACACCTTC. This translates into CASSPDRGGRGYTF.

This rearrangement joins TRBV28 to TRBJ1-2; D call uncertain. V was cut by 6 bases and J by 3 bases, with 17 bases left in between. The germline V gene has CDR1 MDHEN and CDR2 SYDVKM. The CDR3 is 15 residues long. The CDR3 DNA reads as TGTGCCAGCAGCTACGGAACGGGGTGGGACTATGGCTACACCTTC. Translation: CASSYGTGWDYGYTF.